The rows below give T cell receptor beta chains drawn from one sample of a study of blood T cell repertoires in COVID-19. The data were produced by immunoSEQ multiplex PCR, yet TCRdb's version contains in-frame clones alone and is incomplete. The sample shows about 200,000 clones, 65% to 90% of them seen only once. Material for sequencing was PBMCs or T cells enriched from blood (not recorded which). The receptors shown here come from a woman aged 40-49 years with acute COVID-19. CDR3s include the opening cysteine and the closing phenylalanine or tryptophan. D genes are given only for firm matches. Clone sizes are given selectively: once, few, many, or a class where the clone is expanded.

NA,TRBJ2-2,TRBV27,NA,CASRRGRVNSGELFF,TGTGCCAGCAGAAGGGGCAGGGTTAATTCCGGGGAGCTGTTTTTT
NA,TRBJ1-3,TRBV30,NA,CAWTPEGQGTDGNTIYF,TGTGCCTGGACCCCCGAAGGCCAGGGAACGGATGGAAACACCATATATTTT
NA,TRBJ2-7,TRBV6-2/TRBV6-3,NA,CASSSILDWSSYEQYF,TGTGCCAGCAGTTCCATCCTAGACTGGAGCTCCTACGAGCAGTACTTC
NA,TRBJ1-2,TRBV7-3,NA,CASSARAGYGYTF,TGTGCCAGCAGCGCTAGAGCTGGGTATGGCTACACCTTC
NA,TRBJ1-1,TRBV19,TRBD1,CASTDRENTEAFF,TGTGCCAGTACGGACAGGGAGAACACTGAAGCTTTCTTT
NA,TRBJ1-2,TRBV28,TRBD1,CASSRNTDRARYTF,TGTGCCAGCAGTCGGAATACGGACAGGGCTCGCTACACCTTC
once,TRBJ2-7,TRBV18,TRBD2,CASSPPDGTSGYEQYF,TGTGCCAGCTCACCACCGGACGGGACTAGCGGTTACGAGCAGTACTTC
NA,TRBJ2-7,TRBV5-6,TRBD1,CASSFPRDRGYEQYF,TGTGCCAGCAGCTTCCCCCGGGACAGGGGCTACGAGCAGTACTTC
once,TRBJ1-1,TRBV19,NA,CAAGGVYTEAFF,TGTGCCGCGGGAGGGGTTTACACTGAAGCTTTCTTT
NA,TRBJ2-7,TRBV18,NA,CASSPPGLARSGEQYF,TGTGCCAGCTCACCACCAGGCCTAGCCAGGTCGGGCGAGCAGTACTTC
NA,TRBJ2-7,TRBV10-3,NA,CAISDRRQVLSYEQYF,TGTGCCATCAGCGACCGGCGACAGGTCCTCTCCTACGAGCAGTACTTC
NA,TRBJ2-7,TRBV5-6,TRBD1,CASSLVGTGDRRDEQYF,TGTGCCAGCAGCTTGGTTGGGACAGGGGACAGGCGGGACGAGCAGTACTTC
once,TRBJ2-1,TRBV5-1,TRBD2,CASSLLAGAQEQFF,TGCGCCAGCAGCTTACTAGCGGGAGCTCAAGAGCAGTTCTTC
NA,TRBJ2-7,TRBV7-2,NA,CASSLELPGSEQYF,TGTGCCAGCAGCTTAGAATTGCCGGGGTCCGAGCAGTACTTC
NA,TRBJ1-5,TRBV2,NA,CASSERSGEAHQPQHF,TGTGCCAGCAGTGAACGGTCGGGGGAAGCGCATCAGCCCCAGCATTTT
few,TRBJ2-7,TRBV5-1,TRBD1,CASSLGQGGYEQYF,TGCGCCAGCAGCTTGGGACAGGGGGGGTACGAGCAGTACTTC
NA,TRBJ2-3,TRBV3-1/TRBV3-2,NA,CASSQDAGRTNTDTQYF,TGTGCCAGCAGCCAAGACGCGGGCCGGACTAACACAGATACGCAGTATTTT
NA,TRBJ1-5,TRBV28,NA,CALQEGSGNQPQHF,TGTGCCCTACAAGAGGGTTCGGGCAATCAGCCCCAGCATTTT
NA,TRBJ1-6,TRBV18,NA,CASSPLDSHNSPLHF,TGTGCCAGCTCACCACTCGACAGCCATAATTCACCCCTCCACTTT
NA,TRBJ2-3,TRBV27,NA,CASSPPPHGSTDTQYF,TGTGCCAGCAGCCCCCCGCCCCACGGGAGCACAGATACGCAGTATTTT
NA,TRBJ2-7,TRBV9,TRBD1,CASSVGQGGEQYF,TGTGCCAGCAGCGTCGGACAGGGTGGGGAGCAGTACTTC
NA,TRBJ2-2,TRBV5-1,TRBD2,CASSSGSASGRADGELFF,TGCGCCAGCAGCTCGGGATCGGCCAGCGGGAGGGCGGACGGGGAGCTGTTTTTT
NA,TRBJ2-7,TRBV11-2,TRBD2,CASSSSGLAHEQYF,TGTGCCAGCAGCTCCTCGGGACTAGCGCACGAGCAGTACTTC
NA,TRBJ1-2,TRBV4-2,NA,CASTPRPEPYGYTF,TGTGCCAGCACCCCGCGCCCCGAGCCATATGGCTACACCTTC
NA,TRBJ1-5,TRBV19,TRBD1,CATRTGLSSNQPQHF,TGTGCCACTAGGACAGGGCTTTCAAGCAATCAGCCCCAGCATTTT
NA,TRBJ2-5,TRBV25-1,TRBD2,CASSVFGLADNNQETQYF,TGTGCCAGCAGTGTCTTTGGACTAGCGGATAATAATCAAGAGACCCAGTACTTC
NA,TRBJ1-1,TRBV14,NA,CASSPAGMNTEAFF,TGTGCCAGCAGCCCCGCGGGGATGAACACTGAAGCTTTCTTT
NA,TRBJ1-1,TRBV27,NA,CASSLYSNTEAFF,TGTGCCAGCAGTTTATACAGCAACACTGAAGCTTTCTTT
NA,TRBJ2-3,TRBV9,NA,CASSVDSGATDTQYF,TGTGCCAGCAGCGTAGACAGCGGAGCCACAGATACGCAGTATTTT
NA,TRBJ2-2,TRBV29-1,TRBD2,CSVGLASSTGELFF,TGCAGCGTGGGACTAGCGAGCAGCACCGGGGAGCTGTTTTTT
NA,TRBJ2-7,TRBV7-9,NA,CASSTPGNSYEQYF,TGTGCCAGCAGCACCCCAGGGAACTCCTACGAGCAGTACTTC
NA,TRBJ2-7,TRBV19,TRBD2,CASSMGTSAFSYEQYF,TGTGCCAGTAGTATGGGGACTAGCGCTTTCTCCTACGAGCAGTACTTC
NA,TRBJ1-1,TRBV5-1,NA,CASSFREGGTEAFF,TGCGCCAGCAGCTTTCGAGAGGGTGGAACTGAAGCTTTCTTT
NA,TRBJ1-5,TRBV15,TRBD1,CATSRDHQDRSHF,TGTGCCACCAGCAGAGATCACCAGGACAGGTCGCATTTT
NA,TRBJ2-3,TRBV18,NA,CASSPRGSTDTQYF,TGTGCCAGCTCACCACGCGGGAGCACAGATACGCAGTATTTT
NA,TRBJ2-3,TRBV29-1,NA,CSVDVDTQYF,TGCAGCGTTGACGTAGATACGCAGTATTTT
NA,TRBJ1-4,TRBV19,NA,CASLARGATNEKLFF,TGTGCCAGTTTGGCGCGTGGAGCAACTAATGAAAAACTGTTTTTT
NA,TRBJ1-6,TRBV5-6,NA,CASSLRSAGASPLHF,TGTGCCAGCAGCTTGAGGTCGGCAGGGGCCTCACCCCTCCACTTT
NA,TRBJ1-1,TRBV30,NA,CAHAQAMTTEAFF,TGTGCCCATGCCCAGGCGATGACCACTGAAGCTTTCTTT
NA,TRBJ2-2,TRBV10-1,NA,CASSSGLTNTGELFF,TGCGCCAGCAGTTCGGGATTAACGAACACCGGGGAGCTGTTTTTT
NA,TRBJ2-7,TRBV2,NA,CASRGDGQSGEQYF,TGTGCCAGCCGTGGGGACGGACAGTCAGGCGAGCAGTACTTC
NA,TRBJ2-7,TRBV11-2,NA,CASSLTQGGFYEQYF,TGTGCCAGCAGCCTCACGCAGGGTGGCTTCTACGAGCAGTACTTC
NA,TRBJ1-1,TRBV7-9,TRBD1,CASSRNPPTGDAFF,TGTGCCAGCAGCAGAAACCCACCCACAGGGGACGCTTTCTTT
NA,TRBJ1-3,TRBV5-1,NA,CASSLGSGHRRNTIYF,TGCGCCAGCAGCTTGGGATCTGGACATAGAAGAAACACCATATATTTT